The rows below give T cell receptor beta chains drawn from one sample of a study of blood T cell repertoires in COVID-19. Method: immunoSEQ multiplex PCR; TCRdb's copy keeps in-frame clones and lacks some. The sample comprises 130,000 to 150,000 clones, approximately 88% of which are singletons, and approximately 1.5% rests with the top ten. Sequenced input: peripheral blood. All receptors derive from a woman aged 45-59 years with acute or convalescent COVID-19. CDR3s include the opening cysteine and the closing phenylalanine or tryptophan. The order of the fields is CDR3 length, clone size, V gene, J gene, CDR3 protein. The size entry is marked missing in some rows and otherwise reads once, few, many or a size class.

cdr3_length: 15; clone_size: once; v_call: TRBV28; j_call: TRBJ1-2; cdr3_aa: CASSLSMGQLYGYTF
cdr3_length: 14; clone_size: .; v_call: TRBV20-1; j_call: TRBJ2-1; cdr3_aa: CSASGTGGADEQFF
cdr3_length: 16; clone_size: .; v_call: TRBV4-2; j_call: TRBJ1-3; cdr3_aa: CASSQEWKQAGNTIYF
cdr3_length: 16; clone_size: .; v_call: TRBV5-1; j_call: TRBJ1-4; cdr3_aa: CASSNQHRVAGEKLFF
cdr3_length: 16; clone_size: .; v_call: TRBV4-1; j_call: TRBJ2-7; cdr3_aa: CASSQVGTSGTYEQYF
cdr3_length: 13; clone_size: once; v_call: TRBV6-1; j_call: TRBJ1-3; cdr3_aa: CASREGSGNTIYF
cdr3_length: 15; clone_size: .; v_call: TRBV19; j_call: TRBJ2-1; cdr3_aa: CASSILSGLYNEQFF
cdr3_length: 11; clone_size: .; v_call: TRBV20-1; j_call: TRBJ2-1; cdr3_aa: CSARVVYEQFF
cdr3_length: 16; clone_size: once; v_call: TRBV19; j_call: TRBJ1-5; cdr3_aa: CASSVRDYYSNQPQHF
cdr3_length: 16; clone_size: .; v_call: TRBV19; j_call: TRBJ1-2; cdr3_aa: CASSSTGTYSSYGYTF
cdr3_length: 16; clone_size: .; v_call: TRBV2; j_call: TRBJ1-2; cdr3_aa: CASSVRGSGGYYGYTF
cdr3_length: 16; clone_size: .; v_call: TRBV27; j_call: TRBJ2-7; cdr3_aa: CASSFRTSGSPDEQYF
cdr3_length: 14; clone_size: .; v_call: TRBV3-1/TRBV3-2; j_call: TRBJ2-3; cdr3_aa: CASSHRTGSDTQYF
cdr3_length: 17; clone_size: .; v_call: TRBV27; j_call: TRBJ2-5; cdr3_aa: CASSPPTGTGIGETQYF
cdr3_length: 18; clone_size: .; v_call: TRBV2; j_call: TRBJ1-5; cdr3_aa: CASSEYRLEFGSNQPQHF
cdr3_length: 14; clone_size: .; v_call: TRBV6-1; j_call: TRBJ2-7; cdr3_aa: CASSYRDRGQEQYF
cdr3_length: 17; clone_size: .; v_call: TRBV30; j_call: TRBJ1-1; cdr3_aa: CAWSLGGRANLNTEAFF
cdr3_length: 14; clone_size: .; v_call: TRBV7-3; j_call: TRBJ2-5; cdr3_aa: CASSLRQGEETQYF
cdr3_length: 17; clone_size: .; v_call: TRBV3-1/TRBV3-2; j_call: TRBJ1-4; cdr3_aa: CASSQGQGGSNNEKLFF
cdr3_length: 14; clone_size: .; v_call: TRBV18; j_call: TRBJ1-2; cdr3_aa: CASSRAPGDYGYTF
cdr3_length: 15; clone_size: .; v_call: TRBV5-4; j_call: TRBJ1-5; cdr3_aa: CASSSGTGVDQPQHF
cdr3_length: 14; clone_size: .; v_call: TRBV25-1; j_call: TRBJ1-3; cdr3_aa: CASSKPGPGSTIYF
cdr3_length: 15; clone_size: .; v_call: TRBV19; j_call: TRBJ1-5; cdr3_aa: CASSIDQGPHQPQHF
cdr3_length: 13; clone_size: .; v_call: TRBV5-1; j_call: TRBJ1-1; cdr3_aa: CASSWTLNTEAFF
cdr3_length: 13; clone_size: .; v_call: TRBV2; j_call: TRBJ2-4; cdr3_aa: CASKDPGRDIQYF
cdr3_length: 15; clone_size: few; v_call: TRBV3-1/TRBV3-2; j_call: TRBJ2-7; cdr3_aa: CASSQGGSVSYEQYF
cdr3_length: 15; clone_size: few; v_call: TRBV14; j_call: TRBJ1-1; cdr3_aa: CASSYTYGVNTEAFF
cdr3_length: 14; clone_size: few; v_call: TRBV5-4; j_call: TRBJ2-2; cdr3_aa: CASSRDSDTGELFF
cdr3_length: 13; clone_size: .; v_call: TRBV2; j_call: TRBJ2-5; cdr3_aa: CASHPTGQETQYF
cdr3_length: 13; clone_size: once; v_call: TRBV28; j_call: TRBJ1-2; cdr3_aa: CASRRQGGYGYTF
cdr3_length: 14; clone_size: .; v_call: TRBV9; j_call: TRBJ1-1; cdr3_aa: CASSAGAGDTEAFF
cdr3_length: 14; clone_size: .; v_call: TRBV6-5; j_call: TRBJ1-1; cdr3_aa: CASSLRRVNTEAFF
cdr3_length: 13; clone_size: .; v_call: TRBV30; j_call: TRBJ2-5; cdr3_aa: CAWAGGHQETQYF
cdr3_length: 13; clone_size: .; v_call: TRBV5-4; j_call: TRBJ2-2; cdr3_aa: CASSYGGAGELFF
cdr3_length: 14; clone_size: .; v_call: TRBV7-8; j_call: TRBJ1-3; cdr3_aa: CASSLAPSGNTIYF
cdr3_length: 15; clone_size: .; v_call: TRBV27; j_call: TRBJ2-7; cdr3_aa: CASSLEGARSYEQYF
cdr3_length: 15; clone_size: few; v_call: TRBV27; j_call: TRBJ2-7; cdr3_aa: CASSFKRDTSYEQYF
cdr3_length: 14; clone_size: .; v_call: TRBV6-1; j_call: TRBJ2-7; cdr3_aa: CASSEGGSVDEQYF
cdr3_length: 15; clone_size: .; v_call: TRBV3-1/TRBV3-2; j_call: TRBJ1-4; cdr3_aa: CASSGDRLTGEKLFF
cdr3_length: 13; clone_size: .; v_call: TRBV12-3/TRBV12-4; j_call: TRBJ1-2; cdr3_aa: CASSLTRAGGYTF
cdr3_length: 13; clone_size: .; v_call: TRBV7-9; j_call: TRBJ1-2; cdr3_aa: CASSPRGEGGYTF
cdr3_length: 16; clone_size: .; v_call: TRBV5-1; j_call: TRBJ2-1; cdr3_aa: CASSLPGTGTFNEQFF
cdr3_length: 13; clone_size: .; v_call: TRBV9; j_call: TRBJ2-5; cdr3_aa: CASSPRGVETQYF
cdr3_length: 15; clone_size: .; v_call: TRBV5-6; j_call: TRBJ1-5; cdr3_aa: CASSFTRGGHQPQHF
cdr3_length: 15; clone_size: .; v_call: TRBV7-7; j_call: TRBJ2-2; cdr3_aa: CASSLLGADTGELFF
cdr3_length: 15; clone_size: .; v_call: TRBV2; j_call: TRBJ1-3; cdr3_aa: CASRPGQPSGNTIYF
cdr3_length: 16; clone_size: .; v_call: TRBV7-9; j_call: TRBJ1-2; cdr3_aa: CASSLEGQGAYYGYTF
cdr3_length: 18; clone_size: .; v_call: TRBV3-1/TRBV3-2; j_call: TRBJ2-3; cdr3_aa: CASSQEFRGAPITDTQYF
cdr3_length: 12; clone_size: .; v_call: TRBV5-1; j_call: TRBJ2-3; cdr3_aa: CASSGETDTQYF
cdr3_length: 15; clone_size: .; v_call: TRBV5-8; j_call: TRBJ2-1; cdr3_aa: CASSLFRSSYNEQFF
cdr3_length: 13; clone_size: .; v_call: TRBV24-1; j_call: TRBJ2-1; cdr3_aa: CATSEGAGGEQFF
cdr3_length: 13; clone_size: .; v_call: TRBV9; j_call: TRBJ1-2; cdr3_aa: CASSSGTAYGYTF
cdr3_length: 12; clone_size: once; v_call: TRBV12-5; j_call: TRBJ1-1; cdr3_aa: CASWLVGTEAFF
cdr3_length: 16; clone_size: .; v_call: TRBV28; j_call: TRBJ2-2; cdr3_aa: CASISAGGSNTGELFF
cdr3_length: 15; clone_size: few; v_call: TRBV7-8; j_call: TRBJ1-4; cdr3_aa: CASSLHRPTNEKLFF
cdr3_length: 16; clone_size: .; v_call: TRBV7-6; j_call: TRBJ1-6; cdr3_aa: CASSSIQGPLFSPLHF
cdr3_length: 17; clone_size: .; v_call: TRBV7-2; j_call: TRBJ1-1; cdr3_aa: CASSLHGGRVGDTEAFF